Listed here are 8 T cell receptor beta chains from one sample, sequenced in a study of T cell responses to AZD1222 COVID-19 vaccine. The assay was immunoSEQ multiplex PCR, and TCRdb's table has in-frame clones only and misses some. Counted here are about 86,000 clones, approximately 89% occurring once; the ten biggest clones make up about 2.2%. Sequenced here: peripheral blood, sampled on day 0 of AZD1222 vaccination. The source is an adult in good health.

This clone is a singleton in its sample. The chain links TRBV7-9 to TRBJ1-2; possible D gene TRBD1, 6 bases. Germline V CDR1 and CDR2: SEHNR, FQNEAQ (reference sequence). The CDR3 covers 14 residues. V dropped 4 bases and J dropped 1 base, with 10 bases sitting between them. The CDR3 loop reads CASSWTAVNYGYTF. CDR3 in DNA: TGTGCCAGCAGCTGGACAGCCGTTAACTATGGCTACACCTTC.

The chain is built from TRBV10-2 and TRBJ2-1, with a weak D call TRBD1 (6 bases). Germline V gene data show CDR1 as WSHSY and CDR2 as SAAADI. With 2 bases removed from V and 4 bases from J, the gap between germline ends came to 9 bases. The CDR3 totals 14 residues. CDR3 bases: TGCGCCAGCAGTGAGGACAGGTCTTACAATGAGCAGTTCTTC. Its protein is CASSEDRSYNEQFF.

This chain links TRBV7-8 with TRBJ1-4; D gene uncertain. This CDR3 region has 15 residues. Germline V gives CDR1 SGHVS, CDR2 FQNEAQ. The ends were cut back, 1 base at V and 5 bases at J, with 11 bases in the middle. The CDR3 nucleotides read TGTGCCAGCAGCTTAGAACTGGGAGAGAATGAAAAACTGTTTTTT. It specifies CASSLELGENEKLFF.

This rearrangement joins TRBV19 to TRBJ2-1; 10 bases are a match to TRBD2. V dropped 1 base and J dropped 7; count of bases not matched to a gene: 7. Germline V gene lookup returns CDR1 LNHDA and CDR2 SQIVND (reference sequence). The CDR3 spans 16 residues. This chain's CDR3 is CASSIAASGRSNEQFF. CDR3 bases: TGTGCCAGTAGTATAGCGGCTAGCGGGAGAAGTAATGAGCAGTTCTTC.

The rearrangement uses TRBV7-2 and TRBJ2-5; tentative D call: TRBD1 (5 bases). The V end was cut by 8 bases, the J end by 2 bases, with 18 bases between. The CDR3 has 15 residues. The V gene's germline CDR1 is SGHTA and CDR2 FQGNSA. CDR3 bases: TGTGCCAGCTTAGCCCAGGGTCTTCCACAAGAGACCCAGTACTTC. Amino acids: CASLAQGLPQETQYF.

The chain recombines TRBV7-2 with TRBJ1-4; 9 nucleotides align to TRBD1. This CDR3 spans 17 amino acids. CDR1 and CDR2 (germline): SGHTA, FQGNSA. Trimming took 4 bases from V and 8 from J; bases not matched to a gene: 14. The CDR3 sequence is CASSYRGGTGLWEKLFF. The CDR3 region has the DNA TGTGCCAGCAGCTACCGTGGGGGGACAGGGCTTTGGGAAAAACTGTTTTTT.

The genes are TRBV5-1 and TRBJ1-6, with a possible D match to TRBD1 (6 bases). The germline V and J ends were trimmed by 4 bases and 0 bases, with 17 bases remaining between them. The CDR3 sequence is 18 residues long. Germline assignment: CDR1 SGHRS and CDR2 YFSETQ. CDR3 loop: CASSLGTSGSSYNSPLHF. In DNA form, the CDR3 reads TGCGCCAGCAGCCTAGGGACATCCGGTAGCTCCTATAATTCACCCCTCCACTTT.

In its sample, this clone was seen once. The chain combines TRBV7-9 with TRBJ1-5; D is uncertain. The CDR3 is 13 residues long. Germline V CDR1 and CDR2: SEHNR, FQNEAQ (reference sequence). The V and J ends lost 4 bases and 4 bases respectively, with 8 bases between them. The CDR3 region has the DNA TGTGCCAGCAGCTCACACGGGAATCAGCCCCAGCATTTT. Amino acid sequence: CASSSHGNQPQHF.